A single sample is the source of the 8 T cell receptor beta chains below, sequenced in a study. TCRdb analysed the 5' RACE reads with MiXCR anew, one entry per CDR3 protein. Here the sample spans around 33,000 distinct CDR3 sequences, around a quarter being singletons. Sequencing used memory CD4+ T cells sorted from blood. Documented subset: memory CD4+ T cells, CD4+CD45RO+CD25-. Source of these receptors: a female donor with breast cancer.

This chain connects TRBV7-9 to TRBJ2-5; 9 bases are shared with TRBD1. Per germline, CDR1 SEHNR and CDR2 FQNEAQ (reference sequence). After removal of 1 base from V and 3 bases from J, the junction contained 3 bases not matched to a gene. The CDR3 runs to 15 residues. This CDR3 reads CASSLGTGVEETQYF. The DNA of the CDR3 is TGTGCCAGCAGCTTAGGGACAGGGGTAGAAGAGACCCAGTACTTC.

This clonotype occurred many times. The rearrangement links TRBV5-1 to TRBJ1-2; D call uncertain. Trimming left V 1 base short and J 4 bases short, with 8 bases between. CDR1 is SGHRS, CDR2 YFSETQ, per germline. The CDR3 covers 13 residues. The CDR3 DNA reads TGCGCCAGCAGCTTGAGGGCAGCCTATGGCTACACCTTC. Translating it yields CASSLRAAYGYTF.

In this sample, this clonotype turned up a few times. The chain links TRBV6-1 to TRBJ2-5; tentatively, D is TRBD1 (5 bases). Germline V gene lookup returns CDR1 MNHNS and CDR2 SASEGT. This CDR3 region has 13 residues. Trimming pared 3 bases from V and 0 bases from J, leaving 5 bases between. The CDR3 loop reads CASSETDQETQYF. The CDR3 bases are TGTGCCAGCAGTGAGACAGACCAAGAGACCCAGTACTTC.

Many counts were recorded for this clonotype. J is TRBJ2-6 and V is TRBV6-5; the match to TRBD1 covers 7 bases. Germline lookup yields CDR1 MNHEY and CDR2 SVGAGI. CDR3 length equals 19 residues. The ends lost 5 bases at V and 0 bases at J; junction bases unmatched: 13. The CDR3 nucleotides read TGTGCCAGCAGTGTCCTAACGGGACAGCTAATCTCTGGGGCCAACGTCCTGACTTTC. It yields the protein CASSVLTGQLISGANVLTF.

This chain joins TRBV5-1 and TRBJ1-2, with D unresolved. The ends were cut back, 3 bases at V and 7 bases at J, with 19 bases in the middle. The CDR3 has 15 amino acids. Germline V lookup: CDR1 SGHRS, CDR2 YFSETQ. The CDR3 spells CASSSTSTLSGGYTF. Here the CDR3 DNA reads TGCGCCAGCAGCTCGACGTCAACTCTCTCGGGTGGCTACACCTTC.

The CDR3 nucleotides read TGTGCCAGCAGGTCCGGGACAGAAAACACTGAAGCTTTCTTT. Translating it yields CASRSGTENTEAFF. The genes are TRBV6-2 or TRBV6-3 and TRBJ1-1, with 7 bases aligning to TRBD1. V was pared by 6 bases and J by 2 bases, with 6 bases of the junction left unmatched. CDR1 and CDR2 (germline): MNHEY, SVGEGT. The CDR3 contains 14 residues.

This clonotype was counted at least ten times. The rearrangement joins TRBV6-1 to TRBJ2-7; 8 bases agree with TRBD2. V shed 8 bases and J 6 bases; nucleotides not matched to a gene: 3. The CDR3 length is 11 residues. The V gene's germline CDR1 is MNHNS and CDR2 SASEGT. CDR3 loop: CASRAGGEQYF. As DNA, the CDR3 is TGTGCCAGCCGGGCGGGGGGCGAGCAGTACTTC.

The rearrangement links TRBV28 to TRBJ2-1; 8 nucleotides agree with TRBD1. Trimming took 3 bases from V and 7 from J; bases not matched to a gene: 8. Germline V gives CDR1 MDHEN, CDR2 SYDVKM. CDR3 length: 15 residues. Here the CDR3 reads CASSFGTGRGNEQFF. Written as DNA, the CDR3 is TGTGCCAGCAGTTTCGGGACAGGTCGGGGTAATGAGCAGTTCTTC.